This T cell receptor (beta chain) was observed in a study of glioma-infiltrating T cells after dendritic cell vaccination. The primer mix had 60 V beta and 13 J beta primers. Libraries were prepared by immunoSEQ multiplex PCR; TCRdb keeps only in-frame clonotypes and omits some of them. Among around 83,000 clones listed, 85% were seen once. This CDR3 has 15 residues. The germline gives CDR1 MNHNS, CDR2 SASEGT. Unmatched junction bases numbered 2, after V lost 0 bases and J lost 3 bases. Time point here: after dendritic cell vaccination, including at tumor progression/relapse. No glioblastoma patient carried an isocitrate dehydrogenase mutation.

V usage is TRBV6-1 and J usage is TRBJ2-7; 10 positions agree with TRBD2. The clonotype was recovered from a human donor with glioblastoma. The sequences come from blood, collected after dendritic cell vaccination. DNA of the CDR3: TGTGCCAGCAGTGAAGCGTCTAGCGGGAGCTACGAGCAGTACTTC. Protein: CASSEASSGSYEQYF.